The subject of this entry is one TCR beta chain. The CDR3 runs 16 residues. V gave up 1 base and J gave up 7 bases; unmatched junction bases: 12. From germline, CDR1 is SEHNR and CDR2 FQNEAQ (reference sequence). The method was immunoSEQ multiplex PCR; TCRdb's version includes in-frame clones alone and lacks a portion of them. Counted here are some 130,000 clones, around 88% occurring once; the ten biggest clones make up around 3.3%. This entry comes from a study of control samples from healthy donors and cancer patients. The sample comprised blood. The TCR was taken from a man aged 40-49 years in good health. The rearrangement uses TRBV7-9 and TRBJ2-7; 8 bases line up with TRBD1. CDR3 in amino acids: CASSLGAGTGRMEQYF. For the CDR3, the DNA is TGTGCCAGCAGCTTAGGAGCCGGGACAGGCCGTATGGAGCAGTACTTC.